The 10 T cell receptor beta chains below come from one sample, sequenced in a study of T cells in Graves' hyperthyroidism and ophthalmopathy. RNA transcripts yielded amplified TCR beta CDR3 regions. First-round RT-PCR of the TCR CDR3 relied on the HTBI primer set. Using its own MiXCR run on the multiplex PCR reads, TCRdb lists one record per CDR3 protein. This table has about 500,000 distinct CDR3 sequences, about 15% appearing once. Sequencing used blood. These receptors were collected from a woman between 18 and 29 years old with Graves' ophthalmopathy.

This clonotype appeared many times. This sequence joins TRBV28 and TRBJ2-1; 11 nucleotides align to TRBD2. The V segment lost 6 bases and the J segment 6 bases; nucleotides outside the gene matches: 16. Germline loops: CDR1 MDHEN, CDR2 SYDVKM. CDR3 length: 18 amino acids. CDR3 loop: CASRLQFSGGAWRNEQFF. The CDR3 nucleotides read TGTGCCAGCAGACTGCAATTTAGCGGGGGGGCATGGCGCAATGAGCAGTTCTTC.

The rearrangement links TRBV12-3 or TRBV12-4 to TRBJ2-1; TRBD1 matches 10 bases. V shed 5 bases, J shed 7 bases, and the junction held 8 bases outside the gene matches. The CDR3 totals 15 residues. The CDR3: CASSLGTGARNEQFF. CDR3 bases: TGTGCCAGCAGTCTGGGGACAGGGGCTCGGAATGAGCAGTTCTTC.

This clonotype was counted ten times or more. This chain connects TRBV30 to TRBJ1-6; possible D gene TRBD1, 5 bases. V was pared by 4 bases and J by 5 bases, with 15 bases between. This CDR3 spans 15 amino acids. From germline, CDR1 is GTSNPN and CDR2 SVGIG (reference sequence). DNA for the CDR3: TGTGCCTGGATGTCAGGGAGACCCAATAATTCACCCCTCCACTTT. Its translation is CAWMSGRPNNSPLHF.

The rearrangement uses TRBV28 and TRBJ1-4; 8 bases are a match to TRBD1. The CDR3 sequence is 14 residues long. The ends lost 6 bases at V and 6 bases at J; junction bases unmatched: 6. Germline CDR1 MDHEN, CDR2 SYDVKM. The CDR3 protein is CASSPGQVYEKLFF. The CDR3 DNA follows: TGTGCCAGCAGCCCGGGACAGGTGTATGAAAAACTGTTTTTT.

The chain recombines TRBV7-2 with TRBJ2-1, with 10 bases aligning to TRBD2. Germline V gene data show CDR1 as SGHTA and CDR2 as FQGNSA. The CDR3 spans 15 residues. V trimming: 4 bases; J trimming: 7 bases; junction bases outside the gene matches: 7. Here the CDR3 reads CASSSQRGGGNEQFF. The CDR3 bases are TGTGCCAGCAGCTCGCAGCGGGGGGGGGGAAATGAGCAGTTCTTC. Looking up the rest from reference TRBV7-2 and TRBJ2-1 gives the full variable domain: GAGVSQSPSNKVTEKGKDVELRCDPISGHTALYWYRQSLGQGLEFLIYFQGNSAPDKSGLPSDRFSAERTGGSVSTLTIQRTQQEDSAVYLCASSSQRGGGNEQFFGPGTRLTVL.

This clonotype has at least ten counts. The chain carries TRBV27 and TRBJ2-5, with 7 bases identical to TRBD2. The V and J ends lost 2 bases and 7 bases, in that order; junction bases with no gene match: 10. Germline V CDR1 and CDR2: MNHEY, SMNVEV (reference sequence). This CDR3 is built from 15 residues. CDR3 in DNA: TGTGCCAGCAGTTTAGGGGGGGGGGTCATTGGGACCCAGTACTTC. Translation gives CASSLGGGVIGTQYF.

This clonotype was seen at least ten times. The chain is built from TRBV11-2 and TRBJ1-5, with a possible D match to TRBD1 (6 bases). V lost 2 bases, J lost 4 bases, and 9 bases lay in between. CDR1 is SGHAT, CDR2 FQNNGV, per germline. The CDR3 has 14 amino acids. The chain's CDR3 is CASSLTQGNQPQHF. In nucleotides, the CDR3 is TGTGCCAGCAGCTTAACGCAGGGGAATCAGCCCCAGCATTTT.

This clonotype showed up just a few times. This chain links TRBV13 with TRBJ2-1; D is undetermined. This CDR3 comprises 14 residues. CDR1 is PRHDT, CDR2 FYEKMQ, per germline (reference sequence). V lost 5 bases, J lost 5 bases, and 13 bases lay in between. The CDR3 nucleotides are TGTGCCAGCAGCGCCCGACTCTACAACAATGAGCAGTTCTTC. It yields the protein CASSARLYNNEQFF. Drawing the rest from reference TRBV13 and TRBJ2-1, the complete variable domain is AAGVIQSPRHLIKEKRETATLKCYPIPRHDTVYWYQQGPGQDPQFLISFYEKMQSDKGSIPDRFSAQQFSDYHSELNMSSLELGDSALYFCASSARLYNNEQFFGPGTRLTVL.

This clonotype was seen only once. An end of the junction differs from the germline gene, which may be a read error. The chain couples TRBV4-1 to TRBJ2-3; D possibly matches TRBD1 or TRBD2 (6 bases each). Germline-derived CDR1 and CDR2 are MGHRA and YSYEKL. This CDR3 has 18 amino acids. The CDR3 nucleotides are TGCGCCAGCAGGCAAGCCATAAATTTACGGGGGCCGGTGGATACGCAGTATTTT. Translated: CASRQAINLRGPVDTQYF.

Worth noting for this clonotype: A much larger clone differs by one base, so this may be a read error. The rearrangement uses TRBV5-1 and TRBJ2-1; 8 bases match TRBD2. Gene TRBJ2-7 matches the end of the DNA better, so the J call may be wrong. There are 14 residues in the CDR3. Germline V gene sequence: CDR1 SGHRS, CDR2 YFSETQ. CDR3 region: CASTSGGGYNEQYF. In nucleotides, the CDR3 is TGCGCCAGCACAAGTGGCGGGGGGTACAATGAGCAGTACTTC.